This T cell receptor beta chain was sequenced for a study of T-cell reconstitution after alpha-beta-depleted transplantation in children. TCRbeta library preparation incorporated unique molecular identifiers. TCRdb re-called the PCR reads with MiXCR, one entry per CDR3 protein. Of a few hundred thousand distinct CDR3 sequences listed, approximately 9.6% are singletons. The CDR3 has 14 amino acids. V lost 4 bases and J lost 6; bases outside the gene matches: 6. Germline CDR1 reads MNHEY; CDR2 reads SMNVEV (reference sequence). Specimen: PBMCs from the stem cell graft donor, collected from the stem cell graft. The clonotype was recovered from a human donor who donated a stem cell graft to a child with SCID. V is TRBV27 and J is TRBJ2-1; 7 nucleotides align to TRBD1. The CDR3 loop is CASSSQGRGNEQFF. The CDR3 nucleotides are TGTGCCAGCAGTTCACAGGGGAGAGGCAATGAGCAGTTCTTC.